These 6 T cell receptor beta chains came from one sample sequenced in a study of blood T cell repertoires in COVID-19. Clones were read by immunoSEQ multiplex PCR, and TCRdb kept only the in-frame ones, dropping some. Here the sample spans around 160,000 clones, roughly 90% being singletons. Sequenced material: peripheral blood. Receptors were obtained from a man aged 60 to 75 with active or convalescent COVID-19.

The CDR3 DNA sequence: TGTGCCAGCAGTTTAGGCAGGGGGATCGGGGAGCTGTTTTTT. This encodes CASSLGRGIGELFF. The chain employs TRBV27 and TRBJ2-2; 7 bases line up with TRBD1. V gave up 2 bases and J gave up 7 bases; unmatched junction bases: 4. This CDR3 is built from 14 residues. Germline CDR1 and CDR2: MNHEY and SMNVEV (reference sequence).

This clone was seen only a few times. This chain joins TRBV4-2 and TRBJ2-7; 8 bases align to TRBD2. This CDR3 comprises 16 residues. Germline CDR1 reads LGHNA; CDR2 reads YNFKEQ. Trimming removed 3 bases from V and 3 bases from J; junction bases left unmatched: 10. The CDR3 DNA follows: TGTGCCAGCAGCCATCAAACTAGCGGAACCATCTACGAGCAGTACTTC. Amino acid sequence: CASSHQTSGTIYEQYF.

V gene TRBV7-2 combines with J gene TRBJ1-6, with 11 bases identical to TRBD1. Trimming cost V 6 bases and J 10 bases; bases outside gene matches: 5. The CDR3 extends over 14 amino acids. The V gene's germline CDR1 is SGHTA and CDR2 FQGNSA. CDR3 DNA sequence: TGTGCCAGCAGAACCGGGACAGGGGGATCACCCCTCCACTTT. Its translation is CASRTGTGGSPLHF.

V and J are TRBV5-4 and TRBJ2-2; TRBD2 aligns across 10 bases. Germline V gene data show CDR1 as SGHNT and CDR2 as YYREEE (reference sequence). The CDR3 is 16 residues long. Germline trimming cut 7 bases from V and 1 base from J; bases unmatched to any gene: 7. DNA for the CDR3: TGTGCCAGCCGGGGAGCGGGAGGGGAGAACACCGGGGAGCTGTTTTTT. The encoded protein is CASRGAGGENTGELFF.

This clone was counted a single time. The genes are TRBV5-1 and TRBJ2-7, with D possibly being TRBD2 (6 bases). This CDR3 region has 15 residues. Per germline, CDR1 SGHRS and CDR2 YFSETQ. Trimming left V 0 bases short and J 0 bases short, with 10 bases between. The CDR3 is CASSLGAGSSYEQYF. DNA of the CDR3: TGCGCCAGCAGCTTGGGGGCGGGAAGCTCCTACGAGCAGTACTTC.

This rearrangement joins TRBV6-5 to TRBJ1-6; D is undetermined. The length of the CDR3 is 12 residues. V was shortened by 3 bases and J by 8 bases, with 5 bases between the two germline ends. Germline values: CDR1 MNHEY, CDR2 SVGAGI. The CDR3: CASSYFDSPLHF. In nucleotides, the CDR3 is TGTGCCAGCAGTTATTTCGATTCACCCCTCCACTTT.